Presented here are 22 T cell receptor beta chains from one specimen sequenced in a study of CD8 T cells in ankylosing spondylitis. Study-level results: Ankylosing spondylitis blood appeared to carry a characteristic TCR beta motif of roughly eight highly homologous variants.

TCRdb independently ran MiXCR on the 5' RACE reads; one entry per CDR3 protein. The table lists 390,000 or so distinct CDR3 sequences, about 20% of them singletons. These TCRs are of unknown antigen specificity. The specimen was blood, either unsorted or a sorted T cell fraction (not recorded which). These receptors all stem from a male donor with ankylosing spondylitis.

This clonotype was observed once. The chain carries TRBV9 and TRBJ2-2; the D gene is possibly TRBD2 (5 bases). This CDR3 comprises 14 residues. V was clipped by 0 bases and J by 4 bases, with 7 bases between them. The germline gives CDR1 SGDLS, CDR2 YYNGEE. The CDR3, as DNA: TGTGCCAGCAGCGTAGACGAGGGCACCGGGGAGCTGTTTTTT. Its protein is CASSVDEGTGELFF.

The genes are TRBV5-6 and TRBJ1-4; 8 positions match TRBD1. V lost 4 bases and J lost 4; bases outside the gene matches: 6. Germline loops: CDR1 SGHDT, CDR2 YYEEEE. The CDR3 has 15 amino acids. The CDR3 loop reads CASSRQGLGNEKLFF. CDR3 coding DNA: TGTGCCAGCAGCAGACAGGGGTTGGGTAATGAAAAACTGTTTTTT.

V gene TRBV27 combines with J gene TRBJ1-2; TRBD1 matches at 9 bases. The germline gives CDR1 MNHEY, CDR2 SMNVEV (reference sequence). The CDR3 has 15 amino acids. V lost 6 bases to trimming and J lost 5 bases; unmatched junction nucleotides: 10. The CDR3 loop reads CASRYRDRDSYGYTF. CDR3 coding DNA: TGTGCCAGCAGGTACCGGGACAGGGATTCGTATGGCTACACCTTC.

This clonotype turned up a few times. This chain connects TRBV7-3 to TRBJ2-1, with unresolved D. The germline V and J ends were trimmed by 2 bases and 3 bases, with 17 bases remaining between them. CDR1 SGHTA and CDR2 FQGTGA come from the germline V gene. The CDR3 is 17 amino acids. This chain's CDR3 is CASSLATGTGLYNEQFF. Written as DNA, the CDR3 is TGTGCCAGCAGCTTAGCGACTGGAACGGGTCTCTACAATGAGCAGTTCTTC.

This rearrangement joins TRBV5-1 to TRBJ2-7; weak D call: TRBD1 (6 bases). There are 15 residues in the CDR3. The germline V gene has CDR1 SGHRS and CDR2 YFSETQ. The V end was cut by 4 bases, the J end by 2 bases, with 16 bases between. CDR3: CASSPRDTGTYEQYF. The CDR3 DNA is TGCGCCAGCAGCCCCCGGGACACGGGAACCTACGAGCAGTACTTC.

For the CDR3, the DNA is TGTGCCAGCAGCCGCGGGCCCTCCATGGGGGAGCAGTACTTC. This sequence encodes CASSRGPSMGEQYF. V is TRBV4-2 and J is TRBJ2-7; D possibly corresponds to TRBD2 (5 bases). Germline V gives CDR1 LGHNA, CDR2 YNFKEQ. The CDR3 consists of 14 residues. V dropped 4 bases and J dropped 7 bases, with 17 bases sitting between them.

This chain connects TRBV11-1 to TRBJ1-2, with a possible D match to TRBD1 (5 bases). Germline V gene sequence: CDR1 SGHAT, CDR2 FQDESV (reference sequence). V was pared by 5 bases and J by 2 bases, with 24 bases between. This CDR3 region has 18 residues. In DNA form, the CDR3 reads TGTGCCAGCAGCCCCCTGGGGGACGCACGAAATTTAAACTATGGCTACACCTTC. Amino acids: CASSPLGDARNLNYGYTF.

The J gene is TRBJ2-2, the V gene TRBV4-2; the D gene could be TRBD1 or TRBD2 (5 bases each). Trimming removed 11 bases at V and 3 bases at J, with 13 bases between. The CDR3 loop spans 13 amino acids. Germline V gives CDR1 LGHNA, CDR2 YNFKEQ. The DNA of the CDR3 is TGTGCCTGCCGACGGGACGACACCGGGGAGCTGTTTTTT. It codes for CACRRDDTGELFF.

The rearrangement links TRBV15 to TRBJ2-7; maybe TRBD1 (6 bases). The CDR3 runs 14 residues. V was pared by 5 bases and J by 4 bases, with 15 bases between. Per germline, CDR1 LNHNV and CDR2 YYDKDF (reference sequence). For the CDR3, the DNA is TGTGCCACCAGCCGGATGGGACATCTGTACGAGCAGTACTTC. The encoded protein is CATSRMGHLYEQYF.

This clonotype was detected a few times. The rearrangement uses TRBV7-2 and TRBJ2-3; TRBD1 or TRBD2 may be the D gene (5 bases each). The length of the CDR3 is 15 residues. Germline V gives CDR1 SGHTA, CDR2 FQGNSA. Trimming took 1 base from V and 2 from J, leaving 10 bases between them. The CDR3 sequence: CASSLVGTPTDTQYF. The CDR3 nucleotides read TGTGCCAGCAGCTTAGTTGGGACCCCCACAGATACGCAGTATTTT.

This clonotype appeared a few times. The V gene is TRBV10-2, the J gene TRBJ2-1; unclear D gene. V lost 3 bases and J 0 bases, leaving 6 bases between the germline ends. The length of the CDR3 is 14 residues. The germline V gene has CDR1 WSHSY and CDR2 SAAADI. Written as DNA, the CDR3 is TGCGCCAGCAGTGATTTAGGCTCCTACAATGAGCAGTTCTTC. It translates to CASSDLGSYNEQFF.

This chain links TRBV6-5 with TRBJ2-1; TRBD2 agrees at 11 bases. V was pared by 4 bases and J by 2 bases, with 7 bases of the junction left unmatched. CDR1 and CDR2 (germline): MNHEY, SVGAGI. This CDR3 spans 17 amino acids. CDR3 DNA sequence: TGTGCCAGCAGTTCTCACTCTAGCGGGAGGCCCTACAATGAGCAGTTCTTC. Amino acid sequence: CASSSHSSGRPYNEQFF.

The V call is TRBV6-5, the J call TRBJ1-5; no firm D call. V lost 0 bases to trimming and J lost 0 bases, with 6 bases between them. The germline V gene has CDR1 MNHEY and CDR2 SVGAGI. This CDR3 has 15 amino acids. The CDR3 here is CASSYSFYSNQPQHF. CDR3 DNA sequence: TGTGCCAGCAGTTACTCGTTTTATAGCAATCAGCCCCAGCATTTT.

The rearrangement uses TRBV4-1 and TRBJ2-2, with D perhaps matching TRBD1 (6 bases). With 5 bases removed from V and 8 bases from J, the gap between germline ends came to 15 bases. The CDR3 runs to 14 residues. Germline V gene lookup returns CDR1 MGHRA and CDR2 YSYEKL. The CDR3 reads CASSDPHRAGELFF. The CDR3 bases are TGCGCCAGCAGCGACCCACACAGGGCTGGGGAGCTGTTTTTT.

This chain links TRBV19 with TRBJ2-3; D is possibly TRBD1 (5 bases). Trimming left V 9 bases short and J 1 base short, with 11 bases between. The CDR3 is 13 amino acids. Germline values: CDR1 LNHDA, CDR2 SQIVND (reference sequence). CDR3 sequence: CASRQIGTDTQYF. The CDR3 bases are TGTGCCAGCCGACAGATCGGCACAGATACGCAGTATTTT.

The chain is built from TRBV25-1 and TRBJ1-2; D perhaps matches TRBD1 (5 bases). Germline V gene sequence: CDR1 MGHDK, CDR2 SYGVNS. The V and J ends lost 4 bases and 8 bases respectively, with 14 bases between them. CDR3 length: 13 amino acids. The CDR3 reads CASSAWGVRGYTF. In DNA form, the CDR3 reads TGTGCCAGCAGTGCGTGGGGGGTACGAGGCTACACCTTC.

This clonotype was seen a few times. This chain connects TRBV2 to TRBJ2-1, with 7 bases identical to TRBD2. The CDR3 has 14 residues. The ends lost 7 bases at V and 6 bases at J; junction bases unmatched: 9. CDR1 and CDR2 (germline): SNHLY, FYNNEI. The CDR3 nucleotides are TGTGCCAGCAAAGGACTAGTCGTTGGCAATGAGCAGTTCTTC. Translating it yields CASKGLVVGNEQFF. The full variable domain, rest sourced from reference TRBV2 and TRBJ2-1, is EPEVTQTPSHQVTQMGQEVILRCVPISNHLYFYWYRQILGQKVEFLVSFYNNEISEKSEIFDDQFSVERPDGSNFTLKIRSTKLEDSAMYFCASKGLVVGNEQFFGPGTRLTVL.

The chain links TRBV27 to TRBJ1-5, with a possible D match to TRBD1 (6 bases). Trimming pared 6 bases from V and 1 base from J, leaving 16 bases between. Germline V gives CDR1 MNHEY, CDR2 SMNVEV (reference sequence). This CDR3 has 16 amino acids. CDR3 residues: CASRQGALVSNQPQHF. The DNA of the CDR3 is TGTGCCAGCAGACAGGGAGCCCTGGTCAGCAATCAGCCCCAGCATTTT.

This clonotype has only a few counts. CDR3 residues: CSARDSSGRGTDTQYF. DNA of the CDR3: TGCAGTGCTAGAGATTCTTCCGGGAGGGGCACAGATACGCAGTATTTT. The chain recombines TRBV20-1 with TRBJ2-3; 8 bases line up with TRBD2. Losses at the gene ends were 0 bases for V and 1 base for J; bases not matched to a gene: 6. The CDR3 has 16 amino acids. CDR1 DFQATT and CDR2 SNEGSKA come from the germline V gene (reference sequence).

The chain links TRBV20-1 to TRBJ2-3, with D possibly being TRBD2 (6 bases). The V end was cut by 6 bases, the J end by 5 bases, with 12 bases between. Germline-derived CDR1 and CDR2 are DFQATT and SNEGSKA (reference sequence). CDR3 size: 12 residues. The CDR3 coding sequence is TGCAGTGCCGGGAGTTCTGTAGATACGCAGTATTTT. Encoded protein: CSAGSSVDTQYF.

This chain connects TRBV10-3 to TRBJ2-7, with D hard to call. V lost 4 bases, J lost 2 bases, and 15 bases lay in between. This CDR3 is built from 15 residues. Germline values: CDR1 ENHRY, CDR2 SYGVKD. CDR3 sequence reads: CAISAPPGSTYEQYF. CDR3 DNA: TGTGCCATCAGTGCCCCTCCCGGCTCTACCTACGAGCAGTACTTC.

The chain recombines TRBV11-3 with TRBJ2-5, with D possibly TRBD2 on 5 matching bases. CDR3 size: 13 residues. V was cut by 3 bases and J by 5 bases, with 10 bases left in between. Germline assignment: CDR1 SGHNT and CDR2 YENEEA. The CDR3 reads CASSFRGAETQYF. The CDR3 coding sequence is TGTGCCAGCAGCTTCCGGGGTGCGGAGACCCAGTACTTC.